This T cell receptor beta chain was found in a study of spatial heterogeneity in lung cancer. This clonotype was found many times. What it binds is unknown. TCRdb reanalysed the 5' RACE reads using MiXCR and keeps one entry per CDR3 protein. The sample records around 74,000 distinct CDR3 sequences, about an eighth being singletons. The CDR3 covers 17 residues. In germline, CDR1 is SGHAT, CDR2 FQNNGV. Unmatched junction bases numbered 16, after V lost 5 bases and J lost 7 bases. Findings and caveats of the study: Resection saw ubiquitous expanded tumor TCRs appear in blood more than follow-up did.

Described time point: sample taken at primary tumor resection. Material for sequencing was whole RNA from tumor, nontumor lung or frozen PBMC, left unsorted. The donor population consisted of some 72 patients with untreated, early-stage non-small cell lung cancer. The sequence was obtained from a male donor with early-stage non-small cell lung cancer. This chain joins TRBV11-2 and TRBJ2-3, with 9 bases matching TRBD1. Sequencing was performed on PBMCs, taken at surgery. Here the CDR3 DNA reads TGTGCCAGCAGCCACACCGGGACAGGGAAGGGGCAGCATACGCAGTATTTT. Translation: CASSHTGTGKGQHTQYF.